This TCR beta chain emerged from a study of OX40 agonist ivuxolimab in advanced cancers. Study overall: Among those enrolled, mean age was around 55 years (range roughly 20 to 80) and about 79% were male.

Produced via immunoSEQ multiplex PCR; TCRdb's table is partial and in-frame only. The sample lists about 82,000 clones, about 86% seen once, with about 0.72% in the top ten. The CDR3 runs 13 residues. Per the germline V gene, CDR1 is MNHEY and CDR2 is SVGAGI. Deletions cut 5 bases from V and 4 bases from J, with 11 bases between. V gene TRBV6-5 combines with J gene TRBJ1-2, with D unclear. The origin of this receptor is an adult with an advanced solid tumor such as melanoma, head and neck, liver or kidney cancer. Sequencing was performed on CD4+ or CD8+ T cells sorted from blood, taken in a trial of the OX40 agonist ivuxolimab. The CDR3 nucleotides read TGTGCCAGCAGTCGACGGTCCGGCTATGGCTACACCTTC. This translates into CASSRRSGYGYTF.